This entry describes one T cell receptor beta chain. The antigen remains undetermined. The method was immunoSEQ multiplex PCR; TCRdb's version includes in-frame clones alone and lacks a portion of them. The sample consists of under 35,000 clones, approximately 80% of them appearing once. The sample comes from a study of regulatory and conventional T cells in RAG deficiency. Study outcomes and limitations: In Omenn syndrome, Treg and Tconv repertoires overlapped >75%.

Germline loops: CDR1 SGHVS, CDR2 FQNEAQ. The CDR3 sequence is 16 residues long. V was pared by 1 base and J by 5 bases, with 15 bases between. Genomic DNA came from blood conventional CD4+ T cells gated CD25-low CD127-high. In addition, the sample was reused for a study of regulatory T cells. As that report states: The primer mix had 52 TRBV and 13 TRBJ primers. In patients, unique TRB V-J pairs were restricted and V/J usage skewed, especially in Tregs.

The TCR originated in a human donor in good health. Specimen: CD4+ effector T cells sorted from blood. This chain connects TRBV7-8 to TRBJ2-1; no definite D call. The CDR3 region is CASSLETLSTDNEQFF. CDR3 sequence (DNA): TGTGCCAGCAGCTTAGAGACACTAAGCACGGACAATGAGCAGTTCTTC.